The T cell receptor beta chain described here comes from a study of vaccination and CD4 T cells after COVID-19. As concerns this clonotype: Its matching antigen is unknown.

The study sequenced cultured CD4+ T cell DNA using the Oncomine TCR Beta short-read assay. TCRdb independently ran MiXCR on the PCR reads; one entry per CDR3 protein. The table lists over 15,000 distinct CDR3 sequences, around 42% of them singletons, with about 3% in the top ten. The treatment was: 10-day PBMC culture with coronavirus spike peptide pools or control peptides (ViraFEST assay). The germline CDR1 and CDR2 sequences are MNHEY and SMNVEV (reference sequence). The ends lost 6 bases at V and 2 bases at J; junction bases unmatched: 7. The CDR3 is 14 residues long. This chain links TRBV27 with TRBJ2-7, with 7 bases fitting TRBD1. This clonotype was sampled from a human donor who had recovered from COVID-19. The material sequenced was CD4+ T cells from blood, cultured in vitro, taken after SARS-CoV-2 vaccination. CDR3 nucleotide sequence: TGTGCCAGCAGCGAGCCGGGACAGCCCTACGAGCAGTACTTC. Protein sequence: CASSEPGQPYEQYF.